This T cell receptor beta chain comes out of a study of CD8+ T cells in alopecia areata. The overall study: Treated patients swallowed 5 to 10 mg of oral tofacitinib twice daily. Using the percentage of affected scalp area, treated patients' severity was scored.

Treatment meaning: oral pan-JAK inhibitor, 5-10 mg twice daily. Points on this clone: Its antigen is still unknown.

Study-level points and caveats: Higher clonality was seen in lesional scalp than in normal scalp, especially in alopecia totalis/universalis.

Germline CDR1 reads SGDLS; CDR2 reads YYNGEE. Unmatched junction bases numbered 8, after V lost 4 bases and J lost 2 bases. This CDR3 region has 15 residues. The authors extracted RNA and reverse transcribed it into cDNA as the sequencing template. Profiled with immunoSEQ multiplex PCR; TCRdb holds only in-frame clones, not every one. The sample lists around 270,000 clones; 58% were seen once. The rearrangement uses TRBV9 and TRBJ2-7, with 8 nucleotides matching TRBD1. The sequence derives from a human donor with alopecia areata. This specimen consisted of CD4+ T cells sorted from blood, obtained at week 24, from a patient treated with tofacitinib. The chain's CDR3 is CASSSQGAEAYEQYF. The CDR3 DNA reads as TGTGCCAGCAGCTCCCAGGGGGCAGAGGCCTACGAGCAGTACTTC.